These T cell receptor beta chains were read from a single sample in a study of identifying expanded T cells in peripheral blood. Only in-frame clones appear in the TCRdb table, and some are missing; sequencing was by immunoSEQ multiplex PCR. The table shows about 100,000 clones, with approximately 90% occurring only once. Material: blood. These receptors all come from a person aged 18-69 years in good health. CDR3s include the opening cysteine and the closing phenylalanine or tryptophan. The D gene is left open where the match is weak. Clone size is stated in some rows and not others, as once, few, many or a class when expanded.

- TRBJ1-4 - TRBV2 TGTGCCAGCAGTGTTCCAATTCCTCTAGGGGCCCAAGAAAATGAAAAACTGTTTTTT CASSVPIPLGAQENEKLFF
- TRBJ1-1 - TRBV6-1 TGTGCCAGCAGTGCCTCACACACTGAAGCTTTCTTT CASSASHTEAFF
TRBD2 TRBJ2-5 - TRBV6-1 TGTGCCAGCAGTGTGGGGGCGGGGGGGCCGGAGACCCAGTACTTC CASSVGAGGPETQYF
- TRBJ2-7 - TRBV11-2 TGTGCCAGCAGCTTAGCAGGGCCGATCTCCTACGAGCAGTACTTC CASSLAGPISYEQYF
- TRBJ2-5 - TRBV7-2 TGTGCCAGCAGCCCCCGACGGGACCAAGAGACCCAGTACTTC CASSPRRDQETQYF
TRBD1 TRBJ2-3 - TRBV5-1 TGCGCCAGCAGCTGGGGGACAGGGGGCACAGATACGCAGTATTTT CASSWGTGGTDTQYF
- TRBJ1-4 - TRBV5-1 TGCGCCAGCAGCTGGCGGGACATTAATGAAAAACTGTTTTTT CASSWRDINEKLFF
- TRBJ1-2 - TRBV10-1 TGCGCCAGCACCATGACAGGTCCAGCTAACTATGGCTACACCTTC CASTMTGPANYGYTF
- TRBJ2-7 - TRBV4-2 TGTGCCAGCAGCCAAGATGGGATCAGGATGGTGGATGAGCAGTACTTC CASSQDGIRMVDEQYF
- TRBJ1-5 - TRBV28 TGTGCCAGCAGTTTACTGAATCAGCCCCAGCATTTT CASSLLNQPQHF
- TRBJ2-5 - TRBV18 TGTGCCAGCTCACCACGCTCAACAGCGGAAGAGACCCAGTACTTC CASSPRSTAEETQYF
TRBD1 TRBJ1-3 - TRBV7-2 TGTGCCAGCAGCCTCGGACAGGCCGGCCCTTTTGGCACCATATATTTT CASSLGQAGPFGTIYF
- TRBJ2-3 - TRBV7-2 TGTGCCAGCAGCTTAGACGCCAGGGTGGTCACAGATACGCAGTATTTT CASSLDARVVTDTQYF
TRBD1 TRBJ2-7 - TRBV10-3 TGTGCCATCACGGGGGCCGGGGGGACAGGGGCCTACGAGCAGTACTTC CAITGAGGTGAYEQYF
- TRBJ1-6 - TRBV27 TGTGCCAGCAGAGCAGGGATCGGCTCCTATAATTCACCCCTCCACTTT CASRAGIGSYNSPLHF
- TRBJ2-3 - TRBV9 TGTGCCAGCAGCGGGGGGTTTAGGGCGCGGGCAGATACGCAGTATTTT CASSGGFRARADTQYF
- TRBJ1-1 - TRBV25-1 TGTGCCAGCAGTGAATCCCGATCAGGGGTAGCTTTCTTT CASSESRSGVAFF
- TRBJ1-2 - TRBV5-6 TGTGCCAGCAGCCCCGAGTGGAACTATGGCTACACCTTC CASSPEWNYGYTF
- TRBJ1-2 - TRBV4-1 TGCGCCAGCAGCCAAGATCTCGACAGCGGGGCTAACTATGGCTACACCTTC CASSQDLDSGANYGYTF
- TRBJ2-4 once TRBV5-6 TGTGCCAGCAGCTTCGTTGAAAACATTCAGTACTTC CASSFVENIQYF
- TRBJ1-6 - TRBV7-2 TGTGCCAGCAGCTTATGGGCTACACTGGATTCACCCCTCCACTTT CASSLWATLDSPLHF
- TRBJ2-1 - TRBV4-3 TGCGCCAGCAGCCAAGTGGCAGGGGGGCCGAATGAGCAGTTCTTC CASSQVAGGPNEQFF
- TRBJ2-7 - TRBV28 TGTGCCAGCAGTTTAAGGACTTACTCCTACGAGCAGTACTTC CASSLRTYSYEQYF
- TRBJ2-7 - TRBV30 TGTGCCTGGGGAGACATTGGCGAGCAGTACTTC CAWGDIGEQYF
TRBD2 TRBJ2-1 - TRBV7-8 TGTGCCAGCAGCCCCGGGACTAGCCCATACAATGAGCAGTTCTTC CASSPGTSPYNEQFF
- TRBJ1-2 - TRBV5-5 TGTGCCAGCAGCTTGGCCCGGGGTGGCTATGGCTACACCTTC CASSLARGGYGYTF
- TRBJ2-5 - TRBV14 TGTGCCAGCAGCCCCCGTGTGGGTTGGGGGGAGACCCAGTACTTC CASSPRVGWGETQYF
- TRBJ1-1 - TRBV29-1 TGCAGCGTTCGTCGAGAAATGAACACTGAAGCTTTCTTT CSVRREMNTEAFF
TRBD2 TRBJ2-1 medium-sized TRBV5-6 TGTGCCAGCAGCTCCCTAGCGGGACACCCCTCCTACAATGAGCAGTTCTTC CASSSLAGHPSYNEQFF
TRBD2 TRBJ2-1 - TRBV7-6 TGTGCCAGCAGCTTAGCTCCTTCGCGGGGGGGCATAAATGAGCAGTTCTTC CASSLAPSRGGINEQFF
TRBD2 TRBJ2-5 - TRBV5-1 TGCGCCAGCAGCCCAATGAGGACTAGCGGCTTGCCGAAAGAGACCCAGTACTTC CASSPMRTSGLPKETQYF
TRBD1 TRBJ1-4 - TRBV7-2 TGTGCCAGCAGCCCGGACAGGTGGAATGAAAAACTGTTTTTT CASSPDRWNEKLFF
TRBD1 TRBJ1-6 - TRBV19 TGTGCCAGTAGTGCCACTCAAATCACAGGGGGCGCCTCCTATAATTCACCCCTCCACTTT CASSATQITGGASYNSPLHF
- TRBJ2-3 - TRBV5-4 TGTGCCAGCAGCCCCAGGGTGGGGAGGACAGATACGCAGTATTTT CASSPRVGRTDTQYF
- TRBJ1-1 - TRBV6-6 TGTGCCAGCAGTCTGGACAGCTTAGAAGCTTTCTTT CASSLDSLEAFF
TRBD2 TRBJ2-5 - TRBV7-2 TGTGCCAGCAGCTTAGAGCCAGCGGGGGGGATAAGGGAGACCCAGTACTTC CASSLEPAGGIRETQYF